This T cell receptor beta chain comes out of a study of control samples from healthy donors and cancer patients. Germline CDR1 SGHVS, CDR2 FQNEAQ. V was pared by 1 base and J by 3 bases, with 9 bases between. The CDR3 runs 14 residues. Data came from immunoSEQ multiplex PCR; TCRdb stores just in-frame clones and leaves some out. The sample shows approximately 230,000 clones, roughly four fifths of them seen only once. V gene TRBV7-8 combines with J gene TRBJ2-5; D assignment may be TRBD1 or TRBD2 (5 bases each). The sequenced sample was PBMCs. This TCR was sampled from a woman aged 55-70 years with lung cancer. This CDR3 is CASSLDMGEETQYF. CDR3 sequence (DNA): TGTGCCAGCAGCTTAGACATGGGGGAAGAGACCCAGTACTTC.